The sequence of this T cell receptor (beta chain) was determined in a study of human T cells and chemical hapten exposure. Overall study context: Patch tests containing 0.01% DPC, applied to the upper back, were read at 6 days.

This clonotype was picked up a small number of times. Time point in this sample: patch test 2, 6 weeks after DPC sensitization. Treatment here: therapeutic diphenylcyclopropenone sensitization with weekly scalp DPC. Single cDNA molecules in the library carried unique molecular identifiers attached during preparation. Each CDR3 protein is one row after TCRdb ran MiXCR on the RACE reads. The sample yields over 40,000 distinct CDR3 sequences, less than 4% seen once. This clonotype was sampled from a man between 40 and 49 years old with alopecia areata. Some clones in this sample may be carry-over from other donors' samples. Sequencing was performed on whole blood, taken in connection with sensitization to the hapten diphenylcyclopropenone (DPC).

CDR3 in DNA: TGCAGTTGGGGAGGGGGAGATACGCAGTATTTT. Protein sequence: CSWGGGDTQYF. The chain joins TRBV20-1 to TRBJ2-3; tentative D call: TRBD2 (7 bases). The germline gives CDR1 DFQATT, CDR2 SNEGSKA (reference sequence). The length of the CDR3 is 11 residues. Trimming pared 8 bases from V and 5 bases from J, leaving 11 bases between.